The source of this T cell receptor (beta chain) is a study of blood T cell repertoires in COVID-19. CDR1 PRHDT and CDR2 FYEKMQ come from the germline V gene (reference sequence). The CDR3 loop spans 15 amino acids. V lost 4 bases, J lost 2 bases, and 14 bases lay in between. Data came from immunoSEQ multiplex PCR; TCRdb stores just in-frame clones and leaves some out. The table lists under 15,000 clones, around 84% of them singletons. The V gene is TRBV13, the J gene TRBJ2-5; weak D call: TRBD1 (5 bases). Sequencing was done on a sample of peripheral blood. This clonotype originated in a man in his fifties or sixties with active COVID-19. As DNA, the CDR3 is TGTGCCAGCAGCTCCAGGGCTCCCAGACAAGAGACCCAGTACTTC. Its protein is CASSSRAPRQETQYF.